There are a few counts of the clone carrying this TCR beta chain. Its specificity is unknown. The sample holds other DNA sequences that translate to the same CDR3. This entry comes from a study of shared clonotypes between healthy human individuals. Overall study findings and caveats: The sharing of around 5% of naive CD4 clonotypes was seen across several donors. Sampling covered blood only; tissue repertoires likely differ.

Negatively enriched CD4+ T cells were divided by CD45RA into naive and memory. Assay: immunoSEQ multiplex PCR; the TCRdb copy retains only in-frame clones and omits some. The sample contains fewer than 3 million clones, around 92% of which appear only once. The CDR3 consists of 14 residues. Germline V CDR1 and CDR2: SGHRS, YFSETQ. V shed 4 bases, J shed 4 bases, and the junction held 2 bases outside the gene matches. The chain recombines TRBV5-1 with TRBJ1-4; 9 bases map to TRBD1. This TCR derives from a man younger than 35 in good health. Some clones in this sample may be carry-over from other donors' samples. The sequenced sample consisted of naive CD4+ T cells from PBMCs. The subset here: CD45RA+ positively selected. The CDR3 protein is CASSLTGGNEKLFF. The CDR3 DNA follows: TGCGCCAGCAGCCTGACAGGGGGTAATGAAAAACTGTTTTTT.